This T cell receptor (beta chain) was retrieved from a study of T-cell reconstitution after alpha-beta-depleted transplantation in children. Molecular barcoding with unique molecular identifiers was used for the TCRbeta library. TCRdb re-called the PCR reads with MiXCR, one entry per CDR3 protein. The table has 400,000 to 500,000 distinct CDR3 sequences, roughly 10% seen once. The CDR3 totals 14 residues. The germline V gene has CDR1 MNHEY and CDR2 SVGEGT. Trimming cost V 0 bases and J 9 bases, with 12 bases left between them. This material consisted of PBMCs from the stem cell graft donor, taken from the stem cell graft. The chain uses TRBV6-2 or TRBV6-3 and TRBJ2-1, with D perhaps matching TRBD2 (6 bases). The receptor was derived from a human donor who donated a stem cell graft to a child with acute myeloid leukemia. As DNA, the CDR3 is TGTGCCAGCAGTTACTCGGGCGGGATTGGTGAGCAGTTCTTC. It encodes CASSYSGGIGEQFF.